This TCR beta chain was recorded in a study of cytomegalovirus exposure and HLA in healthy donors. Study-wide results and caveats: According to a subsequent analysis, TCR clusters identified in the first cohort showed a tendency to co-occur across the 100 to 150 validation repertoires. While the bulk of TCR sequences proved rare, some public TCRs turned up in many donors.

With regard to this clone: What it recognizes is unknown.

The method was immunoSEQ multiplex PCR; TCRdb's version includes in-frame clones alone and lacks a portion of them. The data contain 75,000 to 100,000 clones, roughly 97% of them singletons. Trimming took 4 bases from V and 9 from J, leaving 16 bases between them. The CDR3 sequence is 14 residues long. CDR1 and CDR2 (germline): LNHDA, SQIVND (reference sequence). The receptor was derived from a young man in good health and CMV-seronegative. The J gene is TRBJ2-1, the V gene TRBV19; D not certain. The sample taken for sequencing was PBMCs. CDR3 sequence (DNA): TGTGCCAGTAGTACCACTCAGCTACAGTTTGAGCAGTTCTTC. It specifies CASSTTQLQFEQFF. Looking up the rest from reference TRBV19 and TRBJ2-1 gives the full variable domain: DGGITQSPKYLFRKEGQNVTLSCEQNLNHDAMYWYRQDPGQGLRLIYYSQIVNDFQKGDIAEGYSVSREKKESFPLTVTSAQKNPTAFYLCASSTTQLQFEQFFGPGTRLTVL.